The clone carrying this TCR beta chain was counted between two and nine times. Antigen unknown. The record originates from a study of response to subunit inactivated influenza vaccine. Regarding the study as a whole: There was a suggestion from the authors that each seasonal influenza vaccination recruits few new T cells.

TCRdb used MiXCR to reprocess the RT-PCR reads, holding one entry per CDR3 protein. The sample lists some 850,000 distinct CDR3 sequences; approximately 17% were seen once. The clonotype comes from a man in his fifties or sixties who received an inactivated influenza vaccine. The sequencing here drew on PBMCs from blood, taken roughly 5 days after vaccination.

The CDR3 DNA follows: TGTGCCAGCAGTTTTCATCAGGGGGCGGTCACCGGGGAGCTGTTTTTT. It encodes CASSFHQGAVTGELFF. V gene TRBV12-3 or TRBV12-4 combines with J gene TRBJ2-2; 8 bases match TRBD1. V shed 3 bases and J 4 bases; nucleotides not matched to a gene: 7. The length of the CDR3 is 16 residues.